This is a list of T cell receptor beta chains from one sample in a study of blood T cell repertoires in COVID-19. TCRdb's copy holds only in-frame clones and misses some; the assay was immunoSEQ multiplex PCR. The sample consists of roughly 240,000 clones, about 82% of them appearing once. Sequencing was performed on peripheral blood. These receptors were taken from a woman over 75 with COVID-19, enrolled during active disease. CDR3s include the opening cysteine and the closing phenylalanine or tryptophan. A D gene is named only where the DNA matches it firmly. Clone size is given for some rows only: seen once, a few or many times, or a class if the clone is expanded.

TRBJ1-2 | - | - | TRBV5-5 | CASSFGREGGYTF | TGTGCCAGCAGCTTCGGCAGGGAAGGTGGCTACACCTTC
TRBJ2-3 | - | TRBD2 | TRBV5-1 | CASSYLLAGARDTQYF | TGCGCCAGCAGCTATTTACTAGCGGGGGCTCGAGATACGCAGTATTTT
TRBJ1-2 | - | - | TRBV21-1 | CASSKNERGRVYGYTF | TGTGCCAGCAGCAAAAACGAAAGGGGGCGAGTCTATGGCTACACCTTC
TRBJ1-2 | - | - | TRBV18 | CASSPISGEPLYGYTF | TGTGCCAGCTCACCAATAAGTGGGGAGCCTCTCTATGGCTACACCTTC
TRBJ2-5 | once | - | TRBV5-1 | CASSLERQNQETQYF | TGCGCCAGCAGCTTGGAAAGACAGAACCAAGAGACCCAGTACTTC
TRBJ2-5 | - | - | TRBV7-9 | CASSPAGAIQETQYF | TGTGCCAGCAGCCCCGCGGGGGCGATTCAAGAGACCCAGTACTTC
TRBJ2-5 | - | TRBD2 | TRBV30 | CAWSVGRGSQETQYF | TGTGCCTGGAGTGTAGGGCGGGGGAGCCAAGAGACCCAGTACTTC
TRBJ1-4 | - | TRBD1 | TRBV28 | CASSWTGLGGGKLFF | TGTGCCAGCAGTTGGACAGGGTTGGGGGGGGGAAAACTGTTTTTT
TRBJ1-5 | - | - | TRBV29-1 | CSVGYGSNQPQHF | TGCAGCGTTGGGTACGGTAGCAATCAGCCCCAGCATTTT
TRBJ2-5 | - | TRBD1 | TRBV12-3/TRBV12-4 | CASSSGTGEYF | TGTGCCAGCAGTTCCGGGACAGGGGAGTACTTC
TRBJ1-3 | - | TRBD1 | TRBV7-9 | CASSLYLDRLSSGNTIYF | TGTGCCAGCAGCCTGTACTTGGACAGGTTGAGCTCTGGAAACACCATATATTTT